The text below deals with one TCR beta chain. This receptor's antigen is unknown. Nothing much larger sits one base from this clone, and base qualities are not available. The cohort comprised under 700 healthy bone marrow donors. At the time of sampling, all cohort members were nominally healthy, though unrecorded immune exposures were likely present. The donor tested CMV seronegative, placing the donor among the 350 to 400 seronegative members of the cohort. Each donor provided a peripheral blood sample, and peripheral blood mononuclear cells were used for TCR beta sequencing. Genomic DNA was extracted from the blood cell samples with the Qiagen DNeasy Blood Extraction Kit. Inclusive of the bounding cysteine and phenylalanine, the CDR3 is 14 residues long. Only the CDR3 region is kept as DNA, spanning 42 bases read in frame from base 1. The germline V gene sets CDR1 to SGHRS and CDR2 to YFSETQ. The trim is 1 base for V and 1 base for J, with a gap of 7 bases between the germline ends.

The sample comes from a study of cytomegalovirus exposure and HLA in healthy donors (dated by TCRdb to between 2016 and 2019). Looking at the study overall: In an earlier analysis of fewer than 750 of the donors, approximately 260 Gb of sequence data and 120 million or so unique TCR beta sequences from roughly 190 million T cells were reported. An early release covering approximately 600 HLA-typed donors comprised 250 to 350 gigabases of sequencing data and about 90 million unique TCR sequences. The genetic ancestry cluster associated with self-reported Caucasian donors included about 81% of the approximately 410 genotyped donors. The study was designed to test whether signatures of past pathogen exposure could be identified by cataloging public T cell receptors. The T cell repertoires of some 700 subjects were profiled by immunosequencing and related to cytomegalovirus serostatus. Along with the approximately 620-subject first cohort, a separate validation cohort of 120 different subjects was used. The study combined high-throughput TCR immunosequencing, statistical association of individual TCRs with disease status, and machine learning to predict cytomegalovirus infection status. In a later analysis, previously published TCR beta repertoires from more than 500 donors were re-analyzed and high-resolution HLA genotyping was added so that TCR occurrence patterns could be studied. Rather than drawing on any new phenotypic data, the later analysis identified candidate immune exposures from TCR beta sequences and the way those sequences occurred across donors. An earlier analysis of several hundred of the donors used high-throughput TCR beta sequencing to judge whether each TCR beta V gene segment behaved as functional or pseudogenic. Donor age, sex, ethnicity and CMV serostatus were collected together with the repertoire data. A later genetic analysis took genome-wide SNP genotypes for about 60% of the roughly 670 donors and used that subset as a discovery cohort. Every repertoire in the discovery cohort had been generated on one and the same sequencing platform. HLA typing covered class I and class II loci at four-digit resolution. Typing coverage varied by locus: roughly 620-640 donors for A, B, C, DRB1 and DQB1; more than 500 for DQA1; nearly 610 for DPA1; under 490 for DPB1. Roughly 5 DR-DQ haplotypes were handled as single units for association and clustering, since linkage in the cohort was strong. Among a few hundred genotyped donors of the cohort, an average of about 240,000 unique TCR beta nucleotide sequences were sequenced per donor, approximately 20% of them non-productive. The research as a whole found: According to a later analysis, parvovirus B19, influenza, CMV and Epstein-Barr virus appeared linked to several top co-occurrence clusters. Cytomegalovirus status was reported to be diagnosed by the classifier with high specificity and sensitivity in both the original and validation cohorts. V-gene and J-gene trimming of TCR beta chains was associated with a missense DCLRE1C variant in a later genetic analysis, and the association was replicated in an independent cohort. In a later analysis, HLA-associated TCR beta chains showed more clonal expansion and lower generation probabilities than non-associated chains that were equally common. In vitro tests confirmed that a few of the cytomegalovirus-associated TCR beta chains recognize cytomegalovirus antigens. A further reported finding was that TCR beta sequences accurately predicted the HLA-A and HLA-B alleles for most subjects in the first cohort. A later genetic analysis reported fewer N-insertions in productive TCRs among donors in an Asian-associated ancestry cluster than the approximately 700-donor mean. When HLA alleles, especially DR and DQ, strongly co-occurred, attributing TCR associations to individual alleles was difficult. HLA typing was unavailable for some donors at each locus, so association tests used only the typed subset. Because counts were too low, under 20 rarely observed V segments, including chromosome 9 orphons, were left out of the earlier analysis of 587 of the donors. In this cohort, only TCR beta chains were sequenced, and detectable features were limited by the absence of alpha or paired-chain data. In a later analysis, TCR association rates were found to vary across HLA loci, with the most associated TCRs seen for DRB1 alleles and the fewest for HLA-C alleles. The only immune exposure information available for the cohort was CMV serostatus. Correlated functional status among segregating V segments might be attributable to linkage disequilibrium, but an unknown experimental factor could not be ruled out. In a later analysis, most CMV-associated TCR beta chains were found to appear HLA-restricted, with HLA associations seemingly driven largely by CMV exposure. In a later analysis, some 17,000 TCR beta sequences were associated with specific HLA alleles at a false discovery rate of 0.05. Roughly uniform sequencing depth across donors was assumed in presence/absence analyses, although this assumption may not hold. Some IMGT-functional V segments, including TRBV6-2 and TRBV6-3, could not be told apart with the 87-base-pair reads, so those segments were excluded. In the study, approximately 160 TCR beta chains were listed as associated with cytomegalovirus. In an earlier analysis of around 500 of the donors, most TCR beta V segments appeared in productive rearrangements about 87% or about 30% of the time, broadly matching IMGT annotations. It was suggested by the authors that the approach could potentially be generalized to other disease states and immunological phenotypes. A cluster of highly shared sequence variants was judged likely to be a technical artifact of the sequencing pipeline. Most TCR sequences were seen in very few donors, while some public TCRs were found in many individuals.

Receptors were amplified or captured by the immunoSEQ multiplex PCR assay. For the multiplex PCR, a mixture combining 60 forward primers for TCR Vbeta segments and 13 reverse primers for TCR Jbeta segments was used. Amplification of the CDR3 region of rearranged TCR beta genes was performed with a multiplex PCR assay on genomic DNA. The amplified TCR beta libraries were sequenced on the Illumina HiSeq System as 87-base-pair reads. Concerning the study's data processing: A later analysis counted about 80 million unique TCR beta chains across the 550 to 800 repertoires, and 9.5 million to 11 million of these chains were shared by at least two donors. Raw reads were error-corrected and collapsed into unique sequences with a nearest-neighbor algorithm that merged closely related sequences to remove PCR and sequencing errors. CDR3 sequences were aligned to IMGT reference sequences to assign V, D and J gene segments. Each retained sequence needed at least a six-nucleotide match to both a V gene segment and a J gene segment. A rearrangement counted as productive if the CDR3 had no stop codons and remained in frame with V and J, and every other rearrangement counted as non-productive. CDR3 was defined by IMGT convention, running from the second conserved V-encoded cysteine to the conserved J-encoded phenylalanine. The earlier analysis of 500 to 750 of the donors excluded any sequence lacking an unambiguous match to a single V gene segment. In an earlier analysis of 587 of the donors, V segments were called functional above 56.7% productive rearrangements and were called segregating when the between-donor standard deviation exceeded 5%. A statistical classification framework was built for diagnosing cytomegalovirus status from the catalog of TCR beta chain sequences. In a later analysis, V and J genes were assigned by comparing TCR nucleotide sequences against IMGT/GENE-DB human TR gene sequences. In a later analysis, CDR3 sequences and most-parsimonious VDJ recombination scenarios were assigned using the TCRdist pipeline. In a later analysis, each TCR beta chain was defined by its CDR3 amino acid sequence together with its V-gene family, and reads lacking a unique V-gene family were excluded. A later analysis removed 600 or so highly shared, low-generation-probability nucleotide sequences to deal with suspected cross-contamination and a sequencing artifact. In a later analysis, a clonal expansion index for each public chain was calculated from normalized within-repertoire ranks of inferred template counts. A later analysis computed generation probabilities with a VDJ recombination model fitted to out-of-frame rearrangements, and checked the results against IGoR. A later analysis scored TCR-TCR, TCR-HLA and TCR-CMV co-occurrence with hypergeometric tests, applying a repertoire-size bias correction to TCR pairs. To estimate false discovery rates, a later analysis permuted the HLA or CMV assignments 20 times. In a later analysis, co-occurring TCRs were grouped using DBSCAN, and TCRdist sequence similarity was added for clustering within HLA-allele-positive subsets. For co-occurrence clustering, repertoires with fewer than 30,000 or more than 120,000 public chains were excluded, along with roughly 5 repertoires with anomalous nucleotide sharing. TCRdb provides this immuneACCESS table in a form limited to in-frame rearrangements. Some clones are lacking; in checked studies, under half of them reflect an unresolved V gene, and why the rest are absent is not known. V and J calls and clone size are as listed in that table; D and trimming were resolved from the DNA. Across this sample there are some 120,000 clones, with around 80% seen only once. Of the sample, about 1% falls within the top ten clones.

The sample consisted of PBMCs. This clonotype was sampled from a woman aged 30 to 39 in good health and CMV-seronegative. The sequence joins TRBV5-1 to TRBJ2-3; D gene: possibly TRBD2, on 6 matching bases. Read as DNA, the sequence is TGCGCCAGCAGCTTGTCGGGGGGCACAGATACGCAGTATTTT. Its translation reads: CASSLSGGTDTQYF.